The present T cell receptor beta chain was sequenced within a study of blood T cells in healthy people across ages. Study outcomes and limitations: Roughly linear age-related decline in beta diversity appeared, significant by age around 40.

This CDR3 comprises 14 residues. With 4 bases clipped from V and 8 bases from J, the junction kept 5 bases outside the gene matches. Looked up from germline, CDR1 is SGDLS and CDR2 is YYNGEE. Through a sample-barcoded 5' primer and a J-beta primer mix, a second PCR was run for roughly 6 to 12 cycles. Sequencing yielded, for each sample, at least 2.5 million paired-end reads carrying CDR3. TCRdb used MiXCR to reprocess the 5' RACE reads, holding one entry per CDR3 protein. The sample lists almost 800,000 distinct CDR3 sequences; over 45% were seen once. Ten or more counts support this clonotype. The target antigen is unknown.

The receptor's source is a young man in good health. The specimen sequenced was blood. This rearrangement joins TRBV9 to TRBJ2-1; TRBD2 matches 11 bases. The CDR3 DNA is TGTGCCAGCAGCCCTGCTAGCGGGAGGTATGAGCAGTTCTTC. Amino acids: CASSPASGRYEQFF.